A single sample is the source of the 32 T cell receptor beta chains below, sequenced in a study of cytomegalovirus exposure and HLA in healthy donors. The PCR made use of 60 Vbeta and 13 Jbeta primers. Sequencing used immunoSEQ multiplex PCR; TCRdb keeps in-frame clones, though not all of them. The table shows 130,000 or so clones, with about 73% occurring only once. Specimen: PBMCs. Receptors originate from a woman aged 40 to 49 in good health and CMV-seropositive.

This rearrangement joins TRBV7-3 to TRBJ2-5, with D hard to call. CDR1 SGHTA and CDR2 FQGTGA come from the germline V gene. V dropped 0 bases and J dropped 4 bases, with 15 bases sitting between them. This CDR3 is 16 amino acids long. The CDR3 DNA sequence: TGTGCCAGCAGCTTAACTAGCTCTTCAGTGGGAGAGACCCAGTACTTC. Encoded protein: CASSLTSSSVGETQYF. Full variable domain (outside the CDR3, taken from reference TRBV7-3 and TRBJ2-5): GAGVSQTPSNKVTEKGKYVELRCDPISGHTALYWYRQSLGQGPEFLIYFQGTGAADDSGLPNDRFFAVRPEGSVSTLKIQRTERGDSAVYLCASSLTSSSVGETQYFGPGTRLLVL.

This rearrangement joins TRBV29-1 to TRBJ2-7, with 8 nucleotides matching TRBD1. After removal of 4 bases from V and 5 bases from J, the junction contained 4 bases not matched to a gene. Germline CDR1 SQVTM, CDR2 ANQGSEA. The CDR3 has 12 residues. The CDR3 is CSVARGQNEQYF. The CDR3 DNA reads TGCAGCGTTGCCAGGGGGCAAAACGAGCAGTACTTC.

The count of this clone is one. Relative to the germline gene, one junction end is altered; a read error may explain this. This rearrangement joins TRBV6-6 to TRBJ1-1, with D unclear. From germline, CDR1 is MNHNY and CDR2 SVGAGI (reference sequence). The CDR3 has 11 amino acids. This chain's CDR3 is CASSYEGGIRF. The CDR3 DNA reads TGTGCCAGCAGTTACGAGGGCGGGATCCGCTTT.

V is TRBV4-1 and J is TRBJ1-1; TRBD1 agrees at 10 bases. The CDR3 loop spans 12 amino acids. Germline assignment: CDR1 MGHRA and CDR2 YSYEKL. With 3 bases clipped from V and 8 bases from J, the junction kept 0 bases outside the gene matches. Written as DNA, the CDR3 is TGCGCCAGCAGCCAGGACAGGGGGGAAGCTTTCTTT. Protein product: CASSQDRGEAFF.

In this sample, this clone turned up a few times. The CDR3 protein is CASSSGGAGGTEAFF. For the CDR3, the DNA is TGTGCCAGCAGCTCAGGGGGCGCAGGGGGCACTGAAGCTTTCTTT. The V and J genes are TRBV5-4 and TRBJ1-1; 8 bases fit TRBD1. The CDR3 has 15 amino acids. Germline trimming cut 3 bases from V and 4 bases from J; bases unmatched to any gene: 8. Per the germline V gene, CDR1 is SGHNT and CDR2 is YYREEE (reference sequence).

In this sample, this clone turned up once. The V gene is TRBV2, the J gene TRBJ1-1, with D possibly matching TRBD1 (6 bases). The CDR3 contains 12 residues. Germline lookup yields CDR1 SNHLY and CDR2 FYNNEI. Trimming stripped 6 bases from V and 11 bases from J, with 16 bases between. CDR3 sequence: CASRTGGVNAFF. The CDR3 DNA sequence: TGTGCCAGCAGGACAGGAGGAGTGAATGCTTTCTTT.

The chain recombines TRBV7-2 with TRBJ2-3, with 9 bases matching TRBD2. V shed 2 bases, J shed 0 bases, and the junction held 6 bases outside the gene matches. In germline, CDR1 is SGHTA, CDR2 FQGNSA. The CDR3 loop spans 17 amino acids. In DNA form, the CDR3 reads TGTGCCAGCAGCTTAAGCCAGCGGGGGGTTAGCACAGATACGCAGTATTTT. Translation gives CASSLSQRGVSTDTQYF.

The chain couples TRBV28 to TRBJ2-1; no reliable D call. Per germline, CDR1 MDHEN and CDR2 SYDVKM. The V and J ends lost 3 bases and 0 bases respectively, with 9 bases between them. The CDR3 is 15 residues long. The CDR3 DNA reads TGTGCCAGCAGTTTCTCCACACGCTCCTACAATGAGCAGTTCTTC. Its translation is CASSFSTRSYNEQFF. Looking up the rest from reference TRBV28 and TRBJ2-1 gives the full variable domain: DVKVTQSSRYLVKRTGEKVFLECVQDMDHENMFWYRQDPGLGLRLIYFSYDVKMKEKGDIPEGYSVSREKKERFSLILESASTNQTSMYLCASSFSTRSYNEQFFGPGTRLTVL.

This sequence joins TRBV19 and TRBJ1-5; D unresolved. CDR1 and CDR2 (germline): LNHDA, SQIVND (reference sequence). The ends were cut back, 6 bases at V and 4 bases at J, with 13 bases in the middle. The CDR3 contains 14 residues. DNA for the CDR3: TGTGCCAGTAGATTGATAGTGAGTAATCAGCCCCAGCATTTT. It codes for CASRLIVSNQPQHF.

The chain is built from TRBV6-4 and TRBJ2-1, with D unclear. From germline, CDR1 is MRHNA and CDR2 SNTAGT. V lost 4 bases, J lost 7 bases, and 11 bases lay in between. The CDR3 length is 13 residues. CDR3 sequence reads: CASSGQRDNEQFF. The DNA of the CDR3 is TGTGCCAGCAGTGGCCAGCGTGATAATGAGCAGTTCTTC.

This rearrangement joins TRBV2 to TRBJ1-1; a possible D gene is TRBD1 (6 bases). The V end was cut by 5 bases, the J end by 5 bases, with 21 bases between. The CDR3 runs 16 residues. Per the germline V gene, CDR1 is SNHLY and CDR2 is FYNNEI. The CDR3 region has the DNA TGTGCCAGCAGTCCCGGGGGGGCGAGAGGAAAGACTGAAGCTTTCTTT. This gives the protein CASSPGGARGKTEAFF.

The chain carries TRBV10-2 and TRBJ2-5; maybe TRBD1 (6 bases). The ends were cut back, 6 bases at V and 4 bases at J, with 15 bases in the middle. This CDR3 has 14 residues. Germline assignment: CDR1 WSHSY and CDR2 SAAADI. The CDR3 sequence is CASRSPGAGETQYF. CDR3 DNA: TGCGCCAGCAGGTCTCCAGGGGCTGGAGAGACCCAGTACTTC.

The CDR3 region is CASSPGETGTITDTQYF. DNA of the CDR3: TGTGCCAGCTCGCCCGGTGAAACAGGGACCATCACAGATACGCAGTATTTT. The rearrangement links TRBV18 to TRBJ2-3; possibly TRBD1 for D (6 bases). The ends were cut back, 6 bases at V and 2 bases at J, with 21 bases in the middle. Germline loops: CDR1 KGHSH, CDR2 LQKENI. This CDR3 comprises 17 residues.

V and J are TRBV28 and TRBJ2-5; D is possibly TRBD2 (7 bases). Germline V lookup: CDR1 MDHEN, CDR2 SYDVKM. Trimming cost V 7 bases and J 1 base, with 13 bases left between them. CDR3 length equals 14 residues. CDR3 amino acids: CASTTGGRQETQYF. The CDR3 bases are TGTGCCAGCACCACCGGGGGGCGCCAAGAGACCCAGTACTTC. Based on the CDR3 plus reference TRBV28 and TRBJ2-5, the full variable domain is DVKVTQSSRYLVKRTGEKVFLECVQDMDHENMFWYRQDPGLGLRLIYFSYDVKMKEKGDIPEGYSVSREKKERFSLILESASTNQTSMYLCASTTGGRQETQYFGPGTRLLVL.

The sample holds one count of this clone. The rearrangement links TRBV7-2 to TRBJ1-6; no clear D. V lost 5 bases to trimming and J lost 7 bases, with 6 bases between them. Germline CDR1 SGHTA, CDR2 FQGNSA. CDR3 length equals 12 residues. The chain's CDR3 is CASSHQNSPLHF. CDR3 DNA: TGTGCCAGCAGCCATCAGAATTCACCCCTCCACTTT.

The chain employs TRBV19 and TRBJ2-7; possible D gene TRBD2, 6 bases. CDR1 is LNHDA, CDR2 SQIVND, per germline (reference sequence). The CDR3 covers 15 residues. Trimming shortened V by 5 bases and J by 0 bases, and 14 bases separated the two germline ends. The DNA for the CDR3 is TGTGCCAGTAGTCCGTTTGCGGGGACCTCCTACGAGCAGTACTTC. This encodes CASSPFAGTSYEQYF.

This clone was seen only a few times. V is TRBV7-8 and J is TRBJ2-1, with 7 bases fitting TRBD1. CDR3 size: 14 residues. Trimming removed 4 bases from V and 3 bases from J; junction bases left unmatched: 3. The V gene's germline CDR1 is SGHVS and CDR2 FQNEAQ. The CDR3 DNA follows: TGTGCCAGCAGCTCAGGGACAGACTACAATGAGCAGTTCTTC. This translates into CASSSGTDYNEQFF.

This chain connects TRBV5-5 to TRBJ2-7, with 8 bases aligning to TRBD1. Germline V gene sequence: CDR1 SGHKS, CDR2 YYEKEE (reference sequence). Trimming at V came to 5 bases and at J to 6 bases, leaving 4 bases not matched to a gene. CDR3 length equals 12 residues. CDR3 region: CASSLTGVEQYF. The CDR3, as DNA: TGTGCCAGCAGTTTGACAGGGGTCGAGCAGTACTTC.

The chain recombines TRBV15 with TRBJ2-7; 7 bases agree with TRBD2. The CDR3 is 15 residues long. Germline CDR1 LNHNV, CDR2 YYDKDF (reference sequence). V lost 5 bases to trimming and J lost 2 bases; unmatched junction nucleotides: 9. Here the CDR3 reads CATSLAGVSPYEQYF. DNA for the CDR3: TGTGCCACCAGCCTGGCGGGGGTATCTCCCTACGAGCAGTACTTC.

V is TRBV6-5 and J is TRBJ2-1, with 12 bases aligning to TRBD2. Germline-derived CDR1 and CDR2 are MNHEY and SVGAGI. CDR3 size: 14 residues. Trimming removed 6 bases from V and 10 bases from J; junction bases left unmatched: 7. The CDR3 reads CASRPGTSGPEQFF. As DNA, the CDR3 is TGTGCCAGCAGACCCGGGACTAGCGGGCCAGAGCAGTTCTTC.

The chain employs TRBV7-9 and TRBJ1-2, with D possibly matching TRBD1 (5 bases). The length of the CDR3 is 14 residues. Germline CDR1 SEHNR, CDR2 FQNEAQ (reference sequence). V was pared by 1 base and J by 7 bases, with 13 bases between. The CDR3 DNA sequence: TGTGCCAGCAGCTTAGAGACAGCGCCTGGTGGCTACACCTTC. It translates to CASSLETAPGGYTF.

The rearrangement uses TRBV14 and TRBJ1-1, with no clear D. The CDR3 runs 13 residues. CDR1 is SGHDN, CDR2 FVKESK, per germline. The V end lost 0 bases, the J end lost 1 base, and 3 bases lay between the germline ends. CDR3 nucleotide sequence: TGTGCCAGCAGCCAAGAGGCGAACACTGAAGCTTTCTTT. Amino acid sequence: CASSQEANTEAFF.

The chain couples TRBV2 to TRBJ1-2; D perhaps matches TRBD1 (6 bases). V lost 8 bases and J lost 0, with 22 bases in between. This CDR3 contains 17 residues. The germline gives CDR1 SNHLY, CDR2 FYNNEI. CDR3 nucleotides: TGTGCCAGCGGCGGGGGACGGGGGGCTCCAGCTAACTATGGCTACACCTTC. It encodes CASGGGRGAPANYGYTF.

Worth noting for this clone: Other DNA sequences within the sample encode an identical CDR3. This chain connects TRBV11-2 to TRBJ2-7; D is unresolved. The CDR3 extends over 12 amino acids. Trimming removed 2 bases at V and 3 bases at J, with 5 bases between. Germline V lookup: CDR1 SGHAT, CDR2 FQNNGV. The CDR3 DNA is TGTGCCAGCAGCTTATTTATCTACGAGCAGTACTTC. It encodes CASSLFIYEQYF.

V is TRBV5-1 and J is TRBJ1-2; 8 nucleotides match TRBD1. The trim removed 6 bases at V and 3 bases at J, leaving 7 bases unmatched. This CDR3 has 14 residues. CDR1 is SGHRS, CDR2 YFSETQ, per germline. The CDR3 sequence is CASTAPDRDYGYTF. CDR3 sequence (DNA): TGCGCCAGCACCGCCCCGGACAGGGACTATGGCTACACCTTC.

The chain recombines TRBV19 with TRBJ2-1; 7 bases map to TRBD1. With V trimmed by 6 bases and J by 7 bases, 18 bases remained unmatched. The germline CDR1 and CDR2 sequences are LNHDA and SQIVND (reference sequence). CDR3 length: 17 residues. CDR3 in amino acids: CASRDPGGLIRSNEQFF. The CDR3 DNA sequence: TGTGCCAGTAGGGACCCAGGGGGTCTTATAAGGTCGAATGAGCAGTTCTTC.

The V gene is TRBV7-2, the J gene TRBJ1-1; D is uncertain. V lost 2 bases, J lost 0 bases, and 10 bases lay in between. Germline CDR1 and CDR2: SGHTA and FQGNSA. The CDR3 runs 15 residues. The CDR3 nucleotides read TGTGCCAGCAGCTTATCGAGGCTTTTGAACACTGAAGCTTTCTTT. Amino acid sequence: CASSLSRLLNTEAFF.

This clone appeared a few times. The chain joins TRBV6-1 to TRBJ1-1; D is unclear. Germline V lookup: CDR1 MNHNS, CDR2 SASEGT. CDR3 length: 13 residues. Deletions cut 6 bases from V and 11 bases from J, with 19 bases between. The DNA for the CDR3 is TGTGCCAGCAGCCACTCCGCGGCGGGGTTTGCTTTCTTT. This sequence encodes CASSHSAAGFAFF.

The chain is built from TRBV6-5 and TRBJ1-1; D unclear. CDR1 and CDR2 (germline): MNHEY, SVGAGI. V was pared by 2 bases and J by 4 bases, with 8 bases between. The CDR3 totals 13 residues. The CDR3 DNA follows: TGTGCCAGCAGTTACATTCACAGCACTGAAGCTTTCTTT. This gives the protein CASSYIHSTEAFF.

J is TRBJ2-7 and V is TRBV9; 8 bases line up with TRBD1. V gave up 3 bases and J gave up 5 bases; unmatched junction bases: 4. CDR3 length: 13 residues. The V gene's germline CDR1 is SGDLS and CDR2 YYNGEE. The CDR3, as DNA: TGTGCCAGCAGCGCGGACAGGGCCCACGAGCAGTACTTC. This gives the protein CASSADRAHEQYF. Looking up the rest from reference TRBV9 and TRBJ2-7 gives the full variable domain: DSGVTQTPKHLITATGQRVTLRCSPRSGDLSVYWYQQSLDQGLQFLIQYYNGEERAKGNILERFSAQQFPDLHSELNLSSLELGDSALYFCASSADRAHEQYFGPGTRLTVT.

The genes are TRBV29-1 and TRBJ1-4; 7 bases line up with TRBD1. The ends lost 7 bases at V and 2 bases at J; junction bases unmatched: 1. This CDR3 contains 12 residues. Germline-derived CDR1 and CDR2 are SQVTM and ANQGSEA. CDR3 DNA: TGCAGCGCGACAGGGACTAATGAAAAACTGTTTTTT. Its protein is CSATGTNEKLFF.

The chain joins TRBV6-4 to TRBJ1-1; D call uncertain. V dropped 4 bases and J dropped 4 bases, with 16 bases sitting between them. CDR3 length: 15 residues. From germline, CDR1 is MRHNA and CDR2 SNTAGT. This chain's CDR3 is CASSGGSPRGTEAFF. Here the CDR3 DNA reads TGTGCCAGCAGTGGCGGGAGCCCCCGAGGCACTGAAGCTTTCTTT.